The source of this T cell receptor beta chain is a study of blood T cell repertoires in COVID-19. Study information: Researchers got acute and convalescent COVID-19 samples from the United States, Italy and Spain. Nucleic acid was either cDNA or gDNA, and it came from T cells, B-cell-depleted T cells, or PBMCs.

In the original workflow: Reference gene primer amplification gave estimated nucleated cell counts. Sequencing used immunoSEQ multiplex PCR; TCRdb keeps in-frame clones, though not all of them. V, J and clone size were drawn from that table, and D and trimming were deduced from the DNA. The sample holds 130,000 or so clones, around 81% seen once. The CDR3 length is 14 residues. Per the germline V gene, CDR1 is SGDLS and CDR2 is YYNGEE. The germline V and J ends were trimmed by 3 bases and 5 bases, with 12 bases remaining between them. The TCR originated in a human donor in a cohort sampled during active COVID-19. This rearrangement joins TRBV9 to TRBJ2-1; possible D gene TRBD2, 5 bases. The sample comprised peripheral blood. CDR3 region: CASSDPRGHNEQFF. The CDR3 DNA follows: TGTGCCAGCAGCGACCCGCGAGGGCACAATGAGCAGTTCTTC.